The entry below describes one T cell receptor beta chain. Sequencing used immunoSEQ multiplex PCR; TCRdb keeps in-frame clones, though not all of them. Altogether about 140,000 clones are present, 89% being singletons, with the ten largest covering less than 5.5%. This sample stems from a study of control samples from healthy donors and cancer patients. The source material was blood. The TCR comes from a young man in good health.

CDR3 residues: CASSQSGLGDTGELFF. In DNA, the CDR3 is TGTGCCAGCAGTCAATCGGGACTAGGGGACACCGGGGAGCTGTTTTTT. This chain connects TRBV6-6 to TRBJ2-2; 8 positions match TRBD2. The germline V gene encodes CDR1 MNHNY and CDR2 SVGAGI (reference sequence). Trimming removed 5 bases from V and 3 bases from J; junction bases left unmatched: 8. The CDR3 totals 16 residues.